This record looks at one TCR beta chain sequence and its context. These data are taken from a study of cytomegalovirus exposure and HLA in healthy donors. The CDR3 runs 13 residues. V lost 3 bases to trimming and J lost 8 bases, with 13 bases between them. Germline lookup yields CDR1 MDHEN and CDR2 SYDVKM. Primers for the PCR totalled 60 Vbeta and 13 Jbeta. Repertoires were generated with immunoSEQ multiplex PCR, while TCRdb's copy carries only in-frame clones and drops some. The repertoire holds tens of thousands of clones, under 85% seen once, with 2.7% in the top ten. This rearrangement joins TRBV28 to TRBJ1-1; D is uncertain. The sequenced sample was PBMCs. This TCR was sampled from a young man in good health and CMV-seronegative. DNA of the CDR3: TGTGCCAGCAGTTTTCCCGGAGCTATCGAAGCTTTCTTT. As protein: CASSFPGAIEAFF.